This T cell receptor (beta chain) was found in a study of OX40 agonist ivuxolimab in advanced cancers. About the study: Three partial responders included one hepatocellular carcinoma patient and two cutaneous melanoma patients.

Autoimmune disease history or systemic immunosuppression disqualified patients. Sequencing used immunoSEQ multiplex PCR; TCRdb keeps in-frame clones, though not all of them. The sample includes 30,000 to 40,000 clones, 70% to 85% of them seen just once. Germline CDR1 and CDR2: SGDLS and YYNGEE. The length of the CDR3 is 16 residues. With 3 bases removed from V and 1 base from J, the gap between germline ends came to 15 bases. This sequence originates from an adult with an advanced solid tumor such as melanoma, head and neck, liver or kidney cancer. The J gene is TRBJ2-3, the V gene TRBV9, with D perhaps TRBD2 (6 bases). The sequencing used CD4+ or CD8+ T cells sorted from blood, collected in a trial of the OX40 agonist ivuxolimab. The CDR3 sequence: CASSGEIADRTDTQYF. In DNA, the CDR3 is TGTGCCAGCAGCGGGGAGATAGCGGATCGCACAGATACGCAGTATTTT. The full variable domain, its missing parts supplied by reference TRBV9 and TRBJ2-3, is DSGVTQTPKHLITATGQRVTLRCSPRSGDLSVYWYQQSLDQGLQFLIQYYNGEERAKGNILERFSAQQFPDLHSELNLSSLELGDSALYFCASSGEIADRTDTQYFGPGTRLTVL.